The present entry profiles one TCR beta chain with its context. The sample is drawn from a study of blood T cell repertoires in COVID-19. Study-level background: There were acute and convalescent COVID-19 samples, and they came from the United States, Italy and Spain.

Data came from immunoSEQ multiplex PCR; TCRdb stores just in-frame clones and leaves some out. The profile shows roughly 200,000 clones, about nine tenths of them singletons. Sequencing was performed on peripheral blood. This TCR derives from a man in his forties with acute or convalescent COVID-19.

The CDR3, as DNA: TGTGCCAGTAGGGACCAACAGGTCGCTGAAGCTTTCTTT. Its protein product is CASRDQQVAEAFF. The genes are TRBV19 and TRBJ1-1; D possibly corresponds to TRBD1 (5 bases). Trimming took 6 bases from V and 6 from J, leaving 14 bases between them. This CDR3 has 13 residues. The germline CDR1 and CDR2 sequences are LNHDA and SQIVND (reference sequence). Based on the CDR3 plus reference TRBV19 and TRBJ1-1, the full variable domain is DGGITQSPKYLFRKEGQNVTLSCEQNLNHDAMYWYRQDPGQGLRLIYYSQIVNDFQKGDIAEGYSVSREKKESFPLTVTSAQKNPTAFYLCASRDQQVAEAFFGQGTRLTVV.